The sequence of this TCR beta chain was determined in a study of CD8 T cells in ankylosing spondylitis. Findings and caveats of the study: Clones linked to disease, bearing a CD8+ phenotype, were relatively rare in peripheral blood.

The CDR3 consists of 14 residues. Losses at the gene ends were 5 bases for V and 3 bases for J; bases not matched to a gene: 7. In germline, CDR1 is SGHAT, CDR2 FQNNGV. TCRdb called the 5' RACE reads again in MiXCR, with one record for every CDR3 protein. Among about 110,000 distinct CDR3 sequences listed, approximately 25% were seen once. In the case of this clonotype: Its target is not known.

The specimen sequenced was synovial fluid, either unsorted or a sorted T cell fraction (not recorded which). The chain recombines TRBV11-2 with TRBJ2-7, with 7 bases matching TRBD1. The clonotype was recovered from a male donor with ankylosing spondylitis. This CDR3 is CASSPWDSYYEQYF. The DNA for the CDR3 is TGTGCCAGCAGCCCATGGGACAGCTACTACGAGCAGTACTTC.